Sequencing of this T cell receptor (beta chain) was carried out in a study of a mutant IDH1 vaccine in newly diagnosed glioma. Background on the study: It was radiotherapy, temozolomide, or both that patients received previously, with most receiving both.

Some clones are missing from TCRdb's copy, which holds only in-frame ones; the method was immunoSEQ multiplex PCR. The sample has some 56,000 clones; approximately 91% are singletons. As to time point: baseline, week 1 (first vaccination visit). Treatment: pre-vaccination baseline after standard-of-care therapy. Each of the donors came in with new WHO grade 3 or 4 astrocytomas that were IDH1-mutant and ATRX-lost. V was cut by 0 bases and J by 3 bases, with 12 bases left in between. Germline V gives CDR1 MNHEY, CDR2 SMNVEV (reference sequence). This CDR3 is 15 amino acids long. Findings of the study overall: Patients showed vaccine-induced immune responses at a rate of roughly 93%. No link was apparently found between pseudoprogression and changes in top peripheral T cell clonotypes.

Worth noting for this clone: Its antigen is unidentified.

The material sequenced was PBMCs, taken from a glioma patient treated with radiotherapy, temozolomide or both. This chain uses TRBV27 with TRBJ2-7; D tentatively fits TRBD1 or TRBD2 (5 bases each). The TCR was taken from a man between 45 and 60 years old with glioma. The CDR3: CASSLSGPPRYEQYF. The CDR3 nucleotides are TGTGCCAGCAGTTTATCGGGACCCCCACGCTACGAGCAGTACTTC.